This record concerns one T cell receptor beta chain sequence. The data are from a study of blood T cell repertoires in COVID-19. About the study: Nucleic acid was either cDNA or gDNA, and it came from T cells, B-cell-depleted T cells, or PBMCs.

The CDR3 has 16 residues. Trimming shortened V by 0 bases and J by 6 bases, and 15 bases separated the two germline ends. Per the germline V gene, CDR1 is PRHDT and CDR2 is FYEKMQ (reference sequence). Profiling relied on immunoSEQ multiplex PCR, and the TCRdb table lists in-frame clones only, not all of them. Here the sample spans about 240,000 clones, roughly 76% being singletons. This rearrangement joins TRBV13 to TRBJ1-5, with D unclear. Sequenced sample: peripheral blood. The sequence came from a woman of 80 years or more with COVID-19, enrolled during active disease. This chain's CDR3 is CASSLGGGRVGQPQHF. CDR3 nucleotide sequence: TGTGCCAGCAGCTTAGGGGGAGGGCGAGTAGGTCAGCCCCAGCATTTT. Full variable domain (remainder filled in from reference TRBV13 and TRBJ1-5): AAGVIQSPRHLIKEKRETATLKCYPIPRHDTVYWYQQGPGQDPQFLISFYEKMQSDKGSIPDRFSAQQFSDYHSELNMSSLELGDSALYFCASSLGGGRVGQPQHFGDGTRLSIL.